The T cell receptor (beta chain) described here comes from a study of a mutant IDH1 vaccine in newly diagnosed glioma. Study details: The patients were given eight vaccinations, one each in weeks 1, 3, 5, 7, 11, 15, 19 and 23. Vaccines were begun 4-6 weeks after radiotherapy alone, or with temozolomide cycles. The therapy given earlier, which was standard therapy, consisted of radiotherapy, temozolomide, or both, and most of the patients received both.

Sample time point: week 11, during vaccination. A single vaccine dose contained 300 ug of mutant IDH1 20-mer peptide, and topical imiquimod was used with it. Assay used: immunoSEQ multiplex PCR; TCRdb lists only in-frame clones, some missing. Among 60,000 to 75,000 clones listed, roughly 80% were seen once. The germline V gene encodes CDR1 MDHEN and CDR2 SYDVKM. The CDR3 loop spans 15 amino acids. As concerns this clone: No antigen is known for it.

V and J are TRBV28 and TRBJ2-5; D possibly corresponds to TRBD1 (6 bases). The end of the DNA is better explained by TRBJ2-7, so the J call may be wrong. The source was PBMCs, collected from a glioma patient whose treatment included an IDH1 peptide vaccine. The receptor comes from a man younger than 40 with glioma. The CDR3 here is CASSLWGRGSLEQYF. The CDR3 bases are TGTGCCAGCAGTTTATGGGGCAGGGGATCCCTCGAGCAGTACTTC.